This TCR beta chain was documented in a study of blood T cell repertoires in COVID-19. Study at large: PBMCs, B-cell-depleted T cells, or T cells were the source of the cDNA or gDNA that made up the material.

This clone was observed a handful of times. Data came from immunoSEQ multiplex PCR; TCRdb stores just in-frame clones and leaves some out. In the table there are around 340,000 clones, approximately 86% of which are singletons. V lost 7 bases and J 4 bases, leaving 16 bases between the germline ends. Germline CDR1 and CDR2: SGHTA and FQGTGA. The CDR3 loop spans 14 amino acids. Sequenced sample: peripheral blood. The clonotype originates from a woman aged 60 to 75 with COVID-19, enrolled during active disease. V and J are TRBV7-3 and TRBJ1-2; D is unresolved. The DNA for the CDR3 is TGTGCCAGCACCAAAACCTGGGCTTCCTATGGCTACACCTTC. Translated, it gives CASTKTWASYGYTF.